These T cell receptor beta chains were read from a single sample in a study of T cells in localized non-small cell lung cancer. Assay: immunoSEQ multiplex PCR; the TCRdb copy retains only in-frame clones and omits some. This table has more than 20,000 clones, roughly 84% appearing once. The sequencing here drew on PBMCs, taken before any cancer treatment. The receptors here all came from a woman aged 40-69 years with stage II squamous cell lung carcinoma. Each CDR3 is given with its conserved first and last residue. D genes are given only for firm matches. Size tells how often a clone was seen (once, few, many) or the class of an expanded clone, and some rows leave it out.

j_call: TRBJ1-2; v_call: TRBV7-9; d_call: NA; clone_size: NA; cdr3_aa: CASSPGSGSKYGYTF; cdr3_nt: TGTGCCAGCAGCCCCGGCTCGGGTTCTAAGTATGGCTACACCTTC
j_call: TRBJ1-2; v_call: TRBV4-2; d_call: NA; clone_size: once; cdr3_aa: CASSQAGPTSYGYTF; cdr3_nt: TGTGCCAGCAGCCAAGCGGGACCCACTTCCTATGGCTACACCTTC
j_call: TRBJ2-3; v_call: TRBV27; d_call: TRBD2; clone_size: NA; cdr3_aa: CASSLGLATSLTDTQYF; cdr3_nt: TGTGCCAGCAGTTTGGGACTAGCAACATCCCTCACAGATACGCAGTATTTT
j_call: TRBJ1-3; v_call: TRBV5-4; d_call: NA; clone_size: NA; cdr3_aa: CASSLGAGPGNTIYF; cdr3_nt: TGTGCCAGCAGCTTGGGCGCGGGGCCTGGAAACACCATATATTTT
j_call: TRBJ1-5; v_call: TRBV19; d_call: TRBD1; clone_size: few; cdr3_aa: CASSSQGQGNQPQHF; cdr3_nt: TGTGCCAGTAGTTCGCAAGGACAGGGCAATCAGCCCCAGCATTTT
j_call: TRBJ1-3; v_call: TRBV30; d_call: NA; clone_size: NA; cdr3_aa: CAWSWPGTGNTIYF; cdr3_nt: TGTGCCTGGAGCTGGCCAGGGACTGGAAACACCATATATTTT
j_call: TRBJ1-2; v_call: TRBV14; d_call: NA; clone_size: NA; cdr3_aa: CASSQDTNYGYTF; cdr3_nt: TGTGCCAGCAGCCAAGATACTAACTATGGCTACACCTTC
j_call: TRBJ2-1; v_call: TRBV19; d_call: TRBD2; clone_size: NA; cdr3_aa: CASSIDFSGRAFDEQFF; cdr3_nt: TGTGCCAGTAGTATAGATTTTAGCGGGAGGGCATTCGATGAGCAGTTCTTC
j_call: TRBJ1-2; v_call: TRBV6-5; d_call: NA; clone_size: NA; cdr3_aa: CASSYEGVHGYTF; cdr3_nt: TGTGCCAGCAGTTACGAAGGGGTACATGGCTACACCTTC
j_call: TRBJ2-2; v_call: TRBV4-3; d_call: NA; clone_size: NA; cdr3_aa: CASSLEEGTGELFF; cdr3_nt: TGCGCCAGCTCTTTAGAGGAGGGAACCGGGGAGCTGTTTTTT
j_call: TRBJ2-7; v_call: TRBV29-1; d_call: TRBD2; clone_size: NA; cdr3_aa: CSAVLAGAYEQYF; cdr3_nt: TGCAGCGCCGTACTAGCGGGGGCCTACGAGCAGTACTTC
j_call: TRBJ2-2; v_call: TRBV14; d_call: NA; clone_size: once; cdr3_aa: CASSQVGSARELFF; cdr3_nt: TGTGCCAGCAGCCAAGTTGGCTCCGCCCGGGAGCTGTTTTTT
j_call: TRBJ2-3; v_call: TRBV2; d_call: NA; clone_size: NA; cdr3_aa: CASSEEGPDTQYF; cdr3_nt: TGTGCCAGCAGTGAGGAGGGCCCAGATACGCAGTATTTT
j_call: TRBJ2-6; v_call: TRBV2; d_call: NA; clone_size: NA; cdr3_aa: CASSEGPSGANVLTF; cdr3_nt: TGTGCCAGCAGTGAAGGACCGTCTGGGGCCAACGTCCTGACTTTC
j_call: TRBJ1-3; v_call: TRBV15; d_call: NA; clone_size: NA; cdr3_aa: CATRPYPGNTIYF; cdr3_nt: TGTGCCACCCGCCCGTACCCAGGAAACACCATATATTTT
j_call: TRBJ1-1; v_call: TRBV28; d_call: NA; clone_size: NA; cdr3_aa: CASSLSAAMNTEAFF; cdr3_nt: TGTGCCAGCAGTTTATCAGCAGCGATGAACACTGAAGCTTTCTTT
j_call: TRBJ1-1; v_call: TRBV5-5; d_call: NA; clone_size: NA; cdr3_aa: CASSLAGRTEAFF; cdr3_nt: TGTGCCAGCAGCTTGGCCGGGCGCACTGAAGCTTTCTTT
j_call: TRBJ1-4; v_call: TRBV7-2; d_call: TRBD1; clone_size: few; cdr3_aa: CASSFRQGEKLFF; cdr3_nt: TGTGCCAGCAGCTTTCGACAGGGGGAAAAACTGTTTTTT
j_call: TRBJ2-1; v_call: TRBV28; d_call: TRBD2; clone_size: NA; cdr3_aa: CASSFSASGRHEQFF; cdr3_nt: TGTGCCAGCAGTTTTTCGGCTAGCGGGAGACATGAGCAGTTCTTC
j_call: TRBJ2-1; v_call: TRBV9; d_call: TRBD2; clone_size: NA; cdr3_aa: CASSASGREGNEQFF; cdr3_nt: TGTGCCAGCAGCGCGAGCGGGAGAGAGGGCAATGAGCAGTTCTTC
j_call: TRBJ2-7; v_call: TRBV6-6; d_call: NA; clone_size: NA; cdr3_aa: CASTSGRVGGSYEQYF; cdr3_nt: TGTGCCAGCACTTCGGGAAGGGTGGGAGGATCCTACGAGCAGTACTTC
j_call: TRBJ2-1; v_call: TRBV7-9; d_call: NA; clone_size: NA; cdr3_aa: CASSPERGLIYNEQFF; cdr3_nt: TGTGCCAGCAGCCCAGAGAGGGGACTCATATACAATGAGCAGTTCTTC
j_call: TRBJ2-1; v_call: TRBV5-1; d_call: NA; clone_size: NA; cdr3_aa: CASSLDGTQSYNEQFF; cdr3_nt: TGCGCCAGCAGCTTGGACGGGACTCAATCCTACAATGAGCAGTTCTTC
j_call: TRBJ1-6; v_call: TRBV6-1; d_call: NA; clone_size: NA; cdr3_aa: CASREQGLSYNSPLHF; cdr3_nt: TGTGCCAGCAGGGAACAGGGCCTCTCCTATAATTCACCCCTCCACTTT